The 8 T cell receptor beta chains below were found in one sample sequenced in a study of CD8+ T cells in alopecia areata. Extracted RNA was reverse transcribed into cDNA, the sequencing template. Method: immunoSEQ multiplex PCR; TCRdb's copy keeps in-frame clones and lacks some. The sample yields about 220,000 clones, roughly 56% seen once. Treatment specified: oral pan-JAK inhibitor, 5-10 mg twice daily. This specimen consisted of CD4+ T cells sorted from blood, obtained at week 4, from a patient treated with tofacitinib. The receptors stem from a human donor with alopecia areata.

This rearrangement joins TRBV4-3 to TRBJ1-2; D not certain. The germline V gene has CDR1 LGHNA and CDR2 YSLEER. Trimming pared 1 base from V and 8 bases from J, leaving 5 bases between. This CDR3 is 11 amino acids long. Here the CDR3 reads CASSQGRGYTF. CDR3 sequence (DNA): TGCGCCAGCAGCCAAGGCAGGGGCTACACCTTC.

The J gene is TRBJ2-3, the V gene TRBV19; D gene unclear. Germline CDR1 reads LNHDA; CDR2 reads SQIVND (reference sequence). CDR3 length: 12 amino acids. Trimming pared 6 bases from V and 3 bases from J, leaving 7 bases between. CDR3 sequence (DNA): TGTGCCAGTAGGGCGAGGACAGATACGCAGTATTTT. Protein product: CASRARTDTQYF.

The chain recombines TRBV18 with TRBJ2-2; unclear D gene. CDR3 length: 12 amino acids. Between the trimmed V and J ends, which lost 5 bases and 6 bases, there was a span of 7 bases. CDR1 KGHSH and CDR2 LQKENI come from the germline V gene. The CDR3 DNA follows: TGTGCCAGCTCAGCGAGCCCCGGGGAGCTGTTTTTT. It is translated as CASSASPGELFF.

The chain uses TRBV29-1 and TRBJ2-7; perhaps D is TRBD1 or TRBD2 (5 bases each). The ends were cut back, 7 bases at V and 4 bases at J, with 11 bases in the middle. The CDR3 has 11 residues. Germline V gene data show CDR1 as SQVTM and CDR2 as ANQGSEA. The CDR3 DNA reads TGCAGCGCAAGGGACCGGTACGAGCAGTACTTC. The encoded protein is CSARDRYEQYF.

Turning to this clone: Other DNA variants within this sample encode the same CDR3. Here the CDR3 DNA reads TGTGCCAGCAGCGAACTAACAGGGGACTATGGCTACACCTTC. This codes for CASSELTGDYGYTF. The rearrangement links TRBV6-1 to TRBJ1-2; TRBD1 aligns across 7 bases. Germline loops: CDR1 MNHNS, CDR2 SASEGT. V trimming: 6 bases; J trimming: 3 bases; junction bases outside the gene matches: 7. The CDR3 is 14 amino acids.

This rearrangement joins TRBV10-2 to TRBJ1-6; unclear D gene. Germline V lookup: CDR1 WSHSY, CDR2 SAAADI. There are 14 residues in the CDR3. Trimming removed 4 bases from V and 7 bases from J, with 11 bases in between. In nucleotides, the CDR3 is TGCGCCAGCAGTGTGAAGTTGCAGAATTCACCCCTCCACTTT. Its protein product is CASSVKLQNSPLHF.

This rearrangement joins TRBV29-1 to TRBJ2-1, with D possibly being TRBD1 or TRBD2 (6 bases each). V lost 2 bases and J lost 8, with 10 bases in between. This CDR3 spans 12 amino acids. Germline V gives CDR1 SQVTM, CDR2 ANQGSEA. CDR3 in amino acids: CSVERGADEQFF. In DNA form, the CDR3 reads TGCAGCGTTGAAAGGGGGGCGGATGAGCAGTTCTTC.

V and J are TRBV29-1 and TRBJ1-2; 8 nucleotides agree with TRBD1. Germline-derived CDR1 and CDR2 are SQVTM and ANQGSEA. CDR3 length equals 14 residues. Trimming took 3 bases from V and 3 from J; bases not matched to a gene: 6. CDR3 DNA: TGCAGCGTTGACCAGGGGGCGGTGGACTATGGCTACACCTTC. Residues: CSVDQGAVDYGYTF.